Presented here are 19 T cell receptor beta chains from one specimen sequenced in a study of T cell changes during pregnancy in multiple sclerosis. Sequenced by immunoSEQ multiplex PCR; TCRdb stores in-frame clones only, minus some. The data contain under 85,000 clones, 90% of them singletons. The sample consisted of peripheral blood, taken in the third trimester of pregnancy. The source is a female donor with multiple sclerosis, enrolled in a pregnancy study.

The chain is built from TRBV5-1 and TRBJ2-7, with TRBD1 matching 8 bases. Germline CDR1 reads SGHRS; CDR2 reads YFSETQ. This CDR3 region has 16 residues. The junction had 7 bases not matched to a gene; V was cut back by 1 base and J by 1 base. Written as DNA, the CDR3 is TGCGCCAGCAGCTTGAATCCGACAGGGGTTTCCTACGAGCAGTACTTC. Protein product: CASSLNPTGVSYEQYF.

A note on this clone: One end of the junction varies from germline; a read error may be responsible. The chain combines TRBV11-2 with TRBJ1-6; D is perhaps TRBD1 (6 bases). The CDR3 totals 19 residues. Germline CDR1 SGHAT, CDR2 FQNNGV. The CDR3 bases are TGTGCCAGCAGCTTAGAATCAAACACAGGGACACCTTATATTTCACCCCTCCACTTT. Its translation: CASSLESNTGTPYISPLHF.

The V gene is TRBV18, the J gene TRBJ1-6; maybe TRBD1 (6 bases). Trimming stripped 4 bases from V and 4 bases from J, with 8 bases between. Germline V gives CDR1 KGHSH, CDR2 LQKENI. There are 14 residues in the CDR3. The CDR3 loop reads CASSLGQYNSPLHF. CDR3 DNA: TGTGCCAGCTCACTCGGACAGTATAATTCACCCCTCCACTTT. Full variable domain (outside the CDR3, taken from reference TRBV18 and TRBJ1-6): NAGVMQNPRHLVRRRGQEARLRCSPMKGHSHVYWYRQLPEEGLKFMVYLQKENIIDESGMPKERFSAEFPKEGPSILRIQQVVRGDSAAYFCASSLGQYNSPLHFGNGTRLTVT.

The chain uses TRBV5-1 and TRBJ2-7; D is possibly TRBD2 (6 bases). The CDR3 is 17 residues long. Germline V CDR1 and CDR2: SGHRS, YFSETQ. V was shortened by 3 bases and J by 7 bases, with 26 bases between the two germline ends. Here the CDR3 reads CASSSLSIQGGLREQYF. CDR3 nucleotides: TGCGCCAGCAGCTCACTTTCGATTCAGGGAGGTCTCCGGGAGCAGTACTTC.

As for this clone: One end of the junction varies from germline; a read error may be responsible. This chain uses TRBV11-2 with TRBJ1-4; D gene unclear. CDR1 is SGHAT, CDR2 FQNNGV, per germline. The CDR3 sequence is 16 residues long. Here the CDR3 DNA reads TGTGCCAGCAGCCTAGAGTGGAGTCCGATAAATGAAAAACTGTTTTTT. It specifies CASSLEWSPINEKLFF.

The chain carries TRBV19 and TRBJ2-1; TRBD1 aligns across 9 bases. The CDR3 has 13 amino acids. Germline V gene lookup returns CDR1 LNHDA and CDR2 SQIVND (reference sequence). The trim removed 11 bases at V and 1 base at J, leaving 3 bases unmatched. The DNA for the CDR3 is TGTGCCGTCGGGACAGGGTCCTACAATGAGCAGTTCTTC. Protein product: CAVGTGSYNEQFF.

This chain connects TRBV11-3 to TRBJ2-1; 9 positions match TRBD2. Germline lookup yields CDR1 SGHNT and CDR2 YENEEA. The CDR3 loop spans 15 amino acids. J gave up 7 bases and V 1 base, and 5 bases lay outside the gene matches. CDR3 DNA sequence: TGTGCCAGCAGCTTAGGCGGGAGGGCCGGTAATGAGCAGTTCTTC. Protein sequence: CASSLGGRAGNEQFF.

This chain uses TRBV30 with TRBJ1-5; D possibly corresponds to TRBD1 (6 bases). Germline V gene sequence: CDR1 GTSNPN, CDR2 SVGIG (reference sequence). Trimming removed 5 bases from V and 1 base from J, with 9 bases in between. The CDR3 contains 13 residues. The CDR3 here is CAWDQGSNQPQHF. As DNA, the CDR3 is TGTGCCTGGGATCAGGGGAGCAATCAGCCCCAGCATTTT.

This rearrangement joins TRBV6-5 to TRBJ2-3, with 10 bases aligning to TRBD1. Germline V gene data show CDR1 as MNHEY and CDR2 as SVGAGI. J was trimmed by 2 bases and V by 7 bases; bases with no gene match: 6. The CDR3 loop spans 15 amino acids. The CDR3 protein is CASMRDRGATDTQYF. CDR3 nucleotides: TGTGCCAGCATGCGGGACAGGGGAGCCACAGATACGCAGTATTTT.

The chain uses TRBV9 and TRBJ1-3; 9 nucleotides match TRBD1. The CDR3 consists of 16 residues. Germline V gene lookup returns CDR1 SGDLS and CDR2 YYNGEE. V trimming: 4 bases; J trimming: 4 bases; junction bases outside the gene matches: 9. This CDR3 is CASSPRTGAEGNTIYF. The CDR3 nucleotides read TGTGCCAGCAGCCCTAGGACAGGGGCGGAAGGAAACACCATATATTTT. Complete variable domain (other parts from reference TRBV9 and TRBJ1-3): DSGVTQTPKHLITATGQRVTLRCSPRSGDLSVYWYQQSLDQGLQFLIQYYNGEERAKGNILERFSAQQFPDLHSELNLSSLELGDSALYFCASSPRTGAEGNTIYFGEGSWLTVV.

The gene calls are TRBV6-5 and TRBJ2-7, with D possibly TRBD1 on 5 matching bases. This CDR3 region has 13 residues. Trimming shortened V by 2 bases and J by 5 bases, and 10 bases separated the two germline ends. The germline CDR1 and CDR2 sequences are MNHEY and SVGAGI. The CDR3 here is CASSYGSGNEQYF. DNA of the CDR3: TGTGCCAGCAGTTACGGGTCAGGGAACGAGCAGTACTTC.

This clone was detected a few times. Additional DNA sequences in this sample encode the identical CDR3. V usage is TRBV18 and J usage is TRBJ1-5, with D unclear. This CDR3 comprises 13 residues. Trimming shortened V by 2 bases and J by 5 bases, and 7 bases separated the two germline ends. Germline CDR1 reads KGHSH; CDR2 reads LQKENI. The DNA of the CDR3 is TGTGCCAGCTCACCAGGCCGGGATCAGCCCCAGCATTTT. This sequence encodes CASSPGRDQPQHF.

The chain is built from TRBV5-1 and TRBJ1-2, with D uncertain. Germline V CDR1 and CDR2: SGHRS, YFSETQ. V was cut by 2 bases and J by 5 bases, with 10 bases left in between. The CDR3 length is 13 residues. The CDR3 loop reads CASSFDSLYGYTF. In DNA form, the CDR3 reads TGCGCCAGCAGCTTTGACTCTCTTTATGGCTACACCTTC.

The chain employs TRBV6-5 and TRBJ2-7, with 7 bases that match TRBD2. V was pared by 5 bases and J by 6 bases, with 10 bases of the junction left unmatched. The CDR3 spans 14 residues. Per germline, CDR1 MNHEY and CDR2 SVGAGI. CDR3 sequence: CASSSFAGRGEQYF. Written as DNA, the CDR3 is TGTGCCAGCAGTAGTTTCGCGGGGAGGGGCGAGCAGTACTTC.

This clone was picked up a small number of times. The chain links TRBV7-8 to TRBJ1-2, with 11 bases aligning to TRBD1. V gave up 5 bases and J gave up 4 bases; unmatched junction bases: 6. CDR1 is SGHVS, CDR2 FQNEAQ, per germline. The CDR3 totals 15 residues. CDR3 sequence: CASSLGQGVGYGYTF. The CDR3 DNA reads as TGTGCCAGCAGCCTGGGACAGGGGGTCGGCTATGGCTACACCTTC.

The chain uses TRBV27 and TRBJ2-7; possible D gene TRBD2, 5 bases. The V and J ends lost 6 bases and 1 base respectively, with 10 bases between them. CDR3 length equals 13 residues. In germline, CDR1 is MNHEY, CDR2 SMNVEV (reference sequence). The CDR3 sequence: CASSKEVSYEQYF. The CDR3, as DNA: TGTGCCAGCAGCAAGGAGGTATCCTACGAGCAGTACTTC.

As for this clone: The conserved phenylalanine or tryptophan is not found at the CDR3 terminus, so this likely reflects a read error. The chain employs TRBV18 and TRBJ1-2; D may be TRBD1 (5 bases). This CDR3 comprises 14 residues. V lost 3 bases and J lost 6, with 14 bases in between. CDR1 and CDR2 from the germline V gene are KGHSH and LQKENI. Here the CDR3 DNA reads TGTGCCAGCTCACCTTTAGGCGTAGGGGATGGCTACACCCTC. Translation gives CASSPLGVGDGYTL.

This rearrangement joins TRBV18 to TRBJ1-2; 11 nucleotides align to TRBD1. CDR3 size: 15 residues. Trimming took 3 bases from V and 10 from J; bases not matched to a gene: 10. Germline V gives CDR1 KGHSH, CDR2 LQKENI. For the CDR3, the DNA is TGTGCCAGCTCACCGGACCCGGGGACAGGGGGATACTACACCTTC. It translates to CASSPDPGTGGYYTF. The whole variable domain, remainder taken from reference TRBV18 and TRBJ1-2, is NAGVMQNPRHLVRRRGQEARLRCSPMKGHSHVYWYRQLPEEGLKFMVYLQKENIIDESGMPKERFSAEFPKEGPSILRIQQVVRGDSAAYFCASSPDPGTGGYYTFGSGTRLTVV.

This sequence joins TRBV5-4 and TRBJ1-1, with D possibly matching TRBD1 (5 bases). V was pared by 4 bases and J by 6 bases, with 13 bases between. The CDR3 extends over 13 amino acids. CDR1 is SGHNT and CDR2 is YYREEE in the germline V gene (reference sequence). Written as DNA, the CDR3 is TGTGCCAGCAGCACAGACAGCCAACCTGAAGCTTTCTTT. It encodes CASSTDSQPEAFF.